Following are 6 T cell receptor beta chains from one sample sequenced in a study of shared clonotypes between healthy human individuals. TCRdb's table, derived via immunoSEQ multiplex PCR, lists solely in-frame clones and lacks some. The table lists around 450,000 clones, 75% to 85% of them singletons. Sample: PBMCs. Receptors originate from a woman aged 40-49 years in good health. Some clones in this sample may be carry-over from other donors' samples.

This chain joins TRBV4-1 and TRBJ2-3; no clear D. Between the trimmed V and J ends, which lost 1 base and 0 bases, there was a span of 8 bases. CDR3 length: 15 amino acids. In germline, CDR1 is MGHRA, CDR2 YSYEKL. The CDR3 region has the DNA TGCGCCAGCAGCCAAGTTTGGTACAGCACAGATACGCAGTATTTT. This translates into CASSQVWYSTDTQYF.

The chain couples TRBV4-2 to TRBJ1-2; the D gene is possibly TRBD1 (5 bases). There are 14 residues in the CDR3. The V gene's germline CDR1 is LGHNA and CDR2 YNFKEQ. The V gene lost 1 base and the J gene lost 3 bases, with 9 bases spanning the gap. CDR3 bases: TGTGCCAGCAGCCAAGTCCGGGGCGACTATGGCTACACCTTC. This sequence encodes CASSQVRGDYGYTF.

The V gene is TRBV27, the J gene TRBJ2-5, with D tentatively TRBD2 (6 bases). The CDR3 runs 12 residues. V was cut by 9 bases and J by 5 bases, with 13 bases left in between. The germline V gene encodes CDR1 MNHEY and CDR2 SMNVEV (reference sequence). The DNA of the CDR3 is TGTGCCAGTAGGGACTTTCTGGAGACCCAGTACTTC. Translating gives CASRDFLETQYF.

V usage is TRBV28 and J usage is TRBJ2-3; TRBD2 is a possible D gene (5 bases). The V end lost 2 bases, the J end lost 3 bases, and 12 bases lay between the germline ends. The CDR3 covers 15 residues. The germline gives CDR1 MDHEN, CDR2 SYDVKM. In nucleotides, the CDR3 is TGTGCCAGCAGTTTAGCGGGTACCTCTACAGATACGCAGTATTTT. Translating it yields CASSLAGTSTDTQYF.

The chain has TRBV9 and TRBJ2-2; D is unclear. CDR1 SGDLS and CDR2 YYNGEE come from the germline V gene. The V gene lost 1 base and the J gene lost 6 bases, with 7 bases spanning the gap. The CDR3 totals 13 residues. The CDR3 bases are TGTGCCAGCAGCGTATTGTACTCCGGGGAGCTGTTTTTT. Residues: CASSVLYSGELFF.

This clone was counted a few times. V usage is TRBV19 and J usage is TRBJ1-4, with 11 bases that match TRBD1. With V trimmed by 10 bases and J by 8 bases, 9 bases remained unmatched. The germline V gene has CDR1 LNHDA and CDR2 SQIVND (reference sequence). This CDR3 region has 14 residues. The CDR3 DNA reads TGTGCCACCGGAACGGGACAGGGGGTGGAAAAACTGTTTTTT. Its protein is CATGTGQGVEKLFF.